This T cell receptor beta chain was identified during a study of T cell responses to AZD1222 COVID-19 vaccine. Profiling relied on immunoSEQ multiplex PCR, and the TCRdb table lists in-frame clones only, not all of them. This sample has 98,000 or so clones, with 70% to 90% found just once. As to this clone: Its matching antigen is unknown.

Study conclusions and caveats: Spike was spanned by vaccine-associated CD4 TCRs, which were dominant at 160-218 and 743-854. Seropositive AZD1222 recipients at baseline numbered only five or six. Elevations in Spike-specific TCR breadth and depth followed administration of two AZD1222 doses.

CDR1 and CDR2 from the germline V gene are SGHVS and FNYEAQ. CDR3 length equals 17 residues. Trimming took 5 bases from V and 8 from J; bases not matched to a gene: 18. The source was peripheral blood, collected on day 0 of AZD1222 vaccination. The chain is built from TRBV7-6 and TRBJ2-1; 7 positions match TRBD1. This clonotype was obtained from an adult in good health. The CDR3 is CASSQGVGLTSWDEQFF. The CDR3 coding sequence is TGTGCCAGCAGCCAGGGGGTCGGACTTACCTCTTGGGATGAGCAGTTCTTC.